This T cell receptor beta chain was retrieved from a study of blood T cell repertoires in COVID-19. This CDR3 is 13 amino acids long. V was trimmed by 6 bases and J by 0 bases, leaving 8 bases between them. Germline CDR1 is SQVTM and CDR2 is ANQGSEA. This clone was seen just once. In the original workflow: Estimation of nucleated cell counts was performed using reference gene primer amplification. Sequencing was performed with immunoSEQ multiplex PCR; in TCRdb, only in-frame clones are kept and a portion is missing. For V, J and clone size, that table is used; D and trimming come from the DNA. The sample yields approximately 120,000 clones, over 70% seen once.

The chain joins TRBV29-1 to TRBJ1-4; a possible D gene is TRBD1 (6 bases). Sequencing was done on a sample of peripheral blood. The receptor was derived from a human donor in a cohort sampled during active or convalescent COVID-19. CDR3 nucleotide sequence: TGCAGCGTGGCAGGGGCAACTAATGAAAAACTGTTTTTT. Encoded protein: CSVAGATNEKLFF. Full variable domain (outside the CDR3, taken from reference TRBV29-1 and TRBJ1-4): SAVISQKPSRDICQRGTSLTIQCQVDSQVTMMFWYRQQPGQSLTLIATANQGSEATYESGFVIDKFPISRPNLTFSTLTVSNMSPEDSSIYLCSVAGATNEKLFFGSGTQLSVL.